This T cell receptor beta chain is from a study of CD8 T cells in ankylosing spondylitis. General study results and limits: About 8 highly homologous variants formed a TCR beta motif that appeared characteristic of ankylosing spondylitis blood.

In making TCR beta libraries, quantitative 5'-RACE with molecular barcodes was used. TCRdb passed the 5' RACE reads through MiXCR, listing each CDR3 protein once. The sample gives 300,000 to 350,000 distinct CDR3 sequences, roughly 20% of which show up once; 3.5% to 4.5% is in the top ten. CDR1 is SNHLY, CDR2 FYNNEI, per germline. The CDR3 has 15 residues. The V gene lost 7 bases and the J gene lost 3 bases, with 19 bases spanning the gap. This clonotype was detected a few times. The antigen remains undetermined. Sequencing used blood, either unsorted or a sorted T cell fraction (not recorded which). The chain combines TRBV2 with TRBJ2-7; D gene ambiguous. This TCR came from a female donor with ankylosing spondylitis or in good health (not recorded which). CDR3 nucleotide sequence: TGTGCCAGCACAGGAAGGAGTGCCCTTAACTACGAGCAGTACTTC. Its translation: CASTGRSALNYEQYF.